This T cell receptor (beta chain) appears in the sequencing data of a study of OX40 agonist ivuxolimab in advanced cancers. Overall study findings and caveats: Expanded clones were, on average, more numerous in CD8+ T cells than in CD4+. At 0.1 to 3.0 mg/kg and by week 6, clonal expansion occurred in CD4+ and CD8+ blood T cells.

As regards this clone: Its antigen is unidentified.

Patients were ruled out by autoimmune disease history or systemic immunosuppression. This CDR3 is 15 amino acids long. The V gene end was trimmed by 4 bases and the J gene end by 5 bases; junction bases not matched to a gene: 7. Germline V gives CDR1 SGDLS, CDR2 YYNGEE. The protocol was immunoSEQ multiplex PCR, while the TCRdb copy is restricted to in-frame clones and leaves out a portion. The table shows approximately 57,000 clones, with around 90% occurring only once. This clonotype originated in an adult with an advanced solid tumor such as melanoma, head and neck, liver or kidney cancer. The sequencing used CD4+ or CD8+ T cells sorted from blood, collected in a trial of the OX40 agonist ivuxolimab. The chain uses TRBV9 and TRBJ2-1; 9 bases agree with TRBD2. CDR3 residues: CASSFSGSEDNEQFF. The CDR3 DNA is TGTGCCAGCAGCTTTAGCGGGAGTGAGGACAATGAGCAGTTCTTC.